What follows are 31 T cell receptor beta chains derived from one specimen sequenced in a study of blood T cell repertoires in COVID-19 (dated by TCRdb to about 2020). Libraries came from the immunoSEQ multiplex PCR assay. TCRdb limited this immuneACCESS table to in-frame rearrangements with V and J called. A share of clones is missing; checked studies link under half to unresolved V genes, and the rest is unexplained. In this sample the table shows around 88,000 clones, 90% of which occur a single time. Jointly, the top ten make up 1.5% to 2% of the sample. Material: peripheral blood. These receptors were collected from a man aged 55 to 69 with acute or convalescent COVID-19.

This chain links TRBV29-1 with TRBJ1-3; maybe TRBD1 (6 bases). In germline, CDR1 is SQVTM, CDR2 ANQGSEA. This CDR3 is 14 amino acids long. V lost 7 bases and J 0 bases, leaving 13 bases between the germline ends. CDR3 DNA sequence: TGCAGCGCTCAGAGGGGGGGCTCTGGAAACACCATATATTTT. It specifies CSAQRGGSGNTIYF. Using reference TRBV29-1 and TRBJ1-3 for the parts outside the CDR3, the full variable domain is SAVISQKPSRDICQRGTSLTIQCQVDSQVTMMFWYRQQPGQSLTLIATANQGSEATYESGFVIDKFPISRPNLTFSTLTVSNMSPEDSSIYLCSAQRGGSGNTIYFGEGSWLTVV.

The CDR3 here is CASRKRGQGTSPLHF. In DNA form, the CDR3 reads TGTGCCAGCAGAAAGAGGGGCCAGGGGACTTCACCCCTCCACTTT. The chain links TRBV7-2 to TRBJ1-6; perhaps TRBD1 as D (6 bases). This CDR3 is built from 15 residues. Trimming removed 6 bases from V and 9 bases from J, with 18 bases in between. Per the germline V gene, CDR1 is SGHTA and CDR2 is FQGNSA.

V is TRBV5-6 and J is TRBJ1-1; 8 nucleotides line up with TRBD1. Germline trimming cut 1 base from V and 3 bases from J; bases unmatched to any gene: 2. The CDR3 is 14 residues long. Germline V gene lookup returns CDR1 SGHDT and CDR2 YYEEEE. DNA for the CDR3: TGTGCCAGCAGCTTGACAGGGGGGTACACTGAAGCTTTCTTT. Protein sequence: CASSLTGGYTEAFF. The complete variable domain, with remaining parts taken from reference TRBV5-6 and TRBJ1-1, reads DAGVTQSPTHLIKTRGQQVTLRCSPKSGHDTVSWYQQALGQGPQFIFQYYEEEERQRGNFPDRFSGHQFPNYSSELNVNALLLGDSALYLCASSLTGGYTEAFFGQGTRLTVV.

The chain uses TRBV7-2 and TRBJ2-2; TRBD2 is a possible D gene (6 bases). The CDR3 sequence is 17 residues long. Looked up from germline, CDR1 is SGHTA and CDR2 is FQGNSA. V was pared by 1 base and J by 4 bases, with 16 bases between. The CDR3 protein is CASSLGSRGSVTGELFF. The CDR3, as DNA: TGTGCCAGCAGCTTAGGGTCGCGGGGTTCAGTCACCGGGGAGCTGTTTTTT.

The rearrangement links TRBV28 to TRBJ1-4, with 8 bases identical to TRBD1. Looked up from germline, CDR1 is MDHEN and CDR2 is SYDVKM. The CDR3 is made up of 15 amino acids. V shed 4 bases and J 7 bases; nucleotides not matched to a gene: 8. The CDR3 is CASSSQGAAGEKLFF. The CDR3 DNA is TGTGCCAGCAGTTCGCAGGGGGCGGCAGGTGAAAAACTGTTTTTT. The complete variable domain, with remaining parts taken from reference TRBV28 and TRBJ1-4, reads DVKVTQSSRYLVKRTGEKVFLECVQDMDHENMFWYRQDPGLGLRLIYFSYDVKMKEKGDIPEGYSVSREKKERFSLILESASTNQTSMYLCASSSQGAAGEKLFFGSGTQLSVL.

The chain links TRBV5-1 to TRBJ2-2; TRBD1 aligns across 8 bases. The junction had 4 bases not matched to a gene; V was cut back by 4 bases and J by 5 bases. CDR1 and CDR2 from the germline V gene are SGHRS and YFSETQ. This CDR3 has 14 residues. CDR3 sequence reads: CASSEDRETGELFF. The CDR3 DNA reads TGCGCCAGCAGCGAGGACAGGGAAACCGGGGAGCTGTTTTTT.

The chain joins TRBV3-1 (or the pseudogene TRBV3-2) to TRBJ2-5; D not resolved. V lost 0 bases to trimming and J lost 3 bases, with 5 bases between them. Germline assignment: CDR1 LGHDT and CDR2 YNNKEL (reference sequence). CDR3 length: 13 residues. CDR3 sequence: CASSQDSEETQYF. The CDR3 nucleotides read TGTGCCAGCAGCCAAGATTCCGAAGAGACCCAGTACTTC.

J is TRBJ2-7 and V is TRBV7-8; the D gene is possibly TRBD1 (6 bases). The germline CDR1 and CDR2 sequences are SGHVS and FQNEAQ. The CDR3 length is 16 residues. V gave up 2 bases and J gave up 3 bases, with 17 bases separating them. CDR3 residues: CASSLSAGAPFYEQYF. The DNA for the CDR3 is TGTGCCAGCAGCTTATCCGCAGGGGCCCCATTCTACGAGCAGTACTTC.

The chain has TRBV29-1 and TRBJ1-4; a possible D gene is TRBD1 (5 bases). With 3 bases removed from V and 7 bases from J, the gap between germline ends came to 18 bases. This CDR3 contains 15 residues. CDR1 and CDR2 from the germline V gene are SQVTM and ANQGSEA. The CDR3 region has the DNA TGCAGCGTTGATGCGACAGCCTACGGGGGTGAAAAACTGTTTTTT. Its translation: CSVDATAYGGEKLFF.

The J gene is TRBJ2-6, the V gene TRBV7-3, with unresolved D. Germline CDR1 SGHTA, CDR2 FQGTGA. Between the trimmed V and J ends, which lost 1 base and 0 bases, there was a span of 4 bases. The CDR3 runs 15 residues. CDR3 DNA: TGTGCCAGCAGCTTAAGTCTCTCTGGGGCCAACGTCCTGACTTTC. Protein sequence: CASSLSLSGANVLTF.

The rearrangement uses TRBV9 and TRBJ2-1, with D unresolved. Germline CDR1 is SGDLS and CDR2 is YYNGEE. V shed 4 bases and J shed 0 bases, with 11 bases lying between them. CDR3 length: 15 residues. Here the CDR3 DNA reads TGTGCCAGCAGCCTATACTCTAACTCCTACAATGAGCAGTTCTTC. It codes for CASSLYSNSYNEQFF.

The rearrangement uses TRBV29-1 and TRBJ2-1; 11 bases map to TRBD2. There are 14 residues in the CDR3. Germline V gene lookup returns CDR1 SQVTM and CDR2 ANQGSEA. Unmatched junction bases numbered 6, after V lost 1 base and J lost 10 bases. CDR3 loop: CSVEVRLAGREQFF. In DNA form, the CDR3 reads TGCAGCGTTGAAGTACGACTAGCGGGACGCGAGCAGTTCTTC.

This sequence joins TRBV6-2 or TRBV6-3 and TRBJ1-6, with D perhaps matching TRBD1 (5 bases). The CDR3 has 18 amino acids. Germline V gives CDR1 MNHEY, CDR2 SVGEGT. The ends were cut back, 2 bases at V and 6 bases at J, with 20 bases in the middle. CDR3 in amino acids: CASSYGPGFLAVNSPLHF. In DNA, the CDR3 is TGTGCCAGCAGTTACGGCCCAGGGTTCTTGGCGGTTAATTCACCCCTCCACTTT.

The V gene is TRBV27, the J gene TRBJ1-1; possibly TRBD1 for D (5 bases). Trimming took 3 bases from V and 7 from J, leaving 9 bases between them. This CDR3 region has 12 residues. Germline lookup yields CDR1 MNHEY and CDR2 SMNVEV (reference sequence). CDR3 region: CASSFLGREAFF. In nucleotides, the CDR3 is TGTGCCAGCAGTTTCCTGGGGCGTGAAGCTTTCTTT.

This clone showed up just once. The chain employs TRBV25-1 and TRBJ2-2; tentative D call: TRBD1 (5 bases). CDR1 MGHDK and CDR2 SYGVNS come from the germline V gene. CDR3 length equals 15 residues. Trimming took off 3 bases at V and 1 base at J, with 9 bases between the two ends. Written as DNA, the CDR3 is TGTGCCAGCAGTGAGGGGCACTTGAACACCGGGGAGCTGTTTTTT. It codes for CASSEGHLNTGELFF.

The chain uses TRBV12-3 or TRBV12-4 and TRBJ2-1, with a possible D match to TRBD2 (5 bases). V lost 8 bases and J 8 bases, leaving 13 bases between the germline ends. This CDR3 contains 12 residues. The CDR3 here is CASCPGRDEQFF. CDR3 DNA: TGTGCCAGCTGCCCCGGGCGGGATGAGCAGTTCTTC.

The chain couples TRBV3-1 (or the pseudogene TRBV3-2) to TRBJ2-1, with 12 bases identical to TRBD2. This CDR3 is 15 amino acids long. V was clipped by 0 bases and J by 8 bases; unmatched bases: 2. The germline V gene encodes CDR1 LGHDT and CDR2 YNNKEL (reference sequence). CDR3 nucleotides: TGTGCCAGCAGCCAAGACGCTAGCGGGAGGGATGAGCAGTTCTTC. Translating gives CASSQDASGRDEQFF.

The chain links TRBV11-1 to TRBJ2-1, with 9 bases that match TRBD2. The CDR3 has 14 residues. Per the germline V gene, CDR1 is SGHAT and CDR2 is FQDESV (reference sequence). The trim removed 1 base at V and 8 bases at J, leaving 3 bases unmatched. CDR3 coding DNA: TGTGCCAGCAGCTTAGGCGGGAGGGGAGATGAGCAGTTCTTC. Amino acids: CASSLGGRGDEQFF.

The DNA for the CDR3 is TGTGCCAGCAGCCAGGGACTAGCGAACACAGATACGCAGTATTTT. Translating it yields CASSQGLANTDTQYF. The chain carries TRBV5-4 and TRBJ2-3; 10 nucleotides line up with TRBD2. The length of the CDR3 is 15 residues. V lost 4 bases to trimming and J lost 2 bases; unmatched junction nucleotides: 4. CDR1 is SGHNT, CDR2 YYREEE, per germline (reference sequence). The complete variable domain, with remaining parts taken from reference TRBV5-4 and TRBJ2-3, reads ETGVTQSPTHLIKTRGQQVTLRCSSQSGHNTVSWYQQALGQGPQFIFQYYREEENGRGNFPPRFSGLQFPNYSSELNVNALELDDSALYLCASSQGLANTDTQYFGPGTRLTVL.

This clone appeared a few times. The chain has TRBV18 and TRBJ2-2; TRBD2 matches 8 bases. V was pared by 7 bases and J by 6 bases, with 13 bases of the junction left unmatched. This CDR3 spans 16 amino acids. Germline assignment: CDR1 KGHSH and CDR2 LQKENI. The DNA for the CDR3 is TGTGCCAGCTTCATCGGCAGCACGACTAGCGCCGGGGAGCTGTTTTTT. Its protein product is CASFIGSTTSAGELFF.

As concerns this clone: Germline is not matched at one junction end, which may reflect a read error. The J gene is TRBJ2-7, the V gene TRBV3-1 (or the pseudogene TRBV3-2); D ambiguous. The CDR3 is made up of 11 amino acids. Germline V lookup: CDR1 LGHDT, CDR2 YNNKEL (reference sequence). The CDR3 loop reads CASSSSHEQYF. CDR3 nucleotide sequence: TGTGCCAGCAGCTCCTCCCACGAGCAGTACTTC.

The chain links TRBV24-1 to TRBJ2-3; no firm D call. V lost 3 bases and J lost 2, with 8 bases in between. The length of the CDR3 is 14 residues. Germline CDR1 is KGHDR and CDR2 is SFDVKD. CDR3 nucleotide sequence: TGTGCCACCAGTGATACGAGCGCCACAGATACGCAGTATTTT. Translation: CATSDTSATDTQYF.

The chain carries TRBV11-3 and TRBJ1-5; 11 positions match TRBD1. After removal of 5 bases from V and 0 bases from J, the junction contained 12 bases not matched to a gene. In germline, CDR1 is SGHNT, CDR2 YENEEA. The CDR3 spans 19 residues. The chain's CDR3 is CASSPKGGTGGISNQPQHF. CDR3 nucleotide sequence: TGTGCCAGCAGCCCAAAGGGTGGGACAGGGGGAATTAGCAATCAGCCCCAGCATTTT.

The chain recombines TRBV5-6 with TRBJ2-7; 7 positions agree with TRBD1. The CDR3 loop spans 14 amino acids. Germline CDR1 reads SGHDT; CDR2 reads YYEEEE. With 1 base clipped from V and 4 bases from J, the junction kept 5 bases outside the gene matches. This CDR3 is CASSLRQGGYEQYF. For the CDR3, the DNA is TGTGCCAGCAGCTTGCGACAGGGTGGGTACGAGCAGTACTTC.

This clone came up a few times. The CDR3 nucleotides are TGTGCCAGATGCGGGACCCTCCAAGAGACCCAGTACTTC. Translating it yields CARCGTLQETQYF. The V call is TRBV27, the J call TRBJ2-5; possibly TRBD2 for D (6 bases). The CDR3 consists of 13 residues. Germline V lookup: CDR1 MNHEY, CDR2 SMNVEV (reference sequence). The V gene lost 9 bases and the J gene lost 1 base, with 12 bases spanning the gap.

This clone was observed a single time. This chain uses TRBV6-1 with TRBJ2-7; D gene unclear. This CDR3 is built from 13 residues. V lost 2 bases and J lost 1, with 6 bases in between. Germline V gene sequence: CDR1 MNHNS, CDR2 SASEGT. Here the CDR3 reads CASSESSSYEQYF. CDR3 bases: TGTGCCAGCAGTGAATCTAGTTCCTACGAGCAGTACTTC.

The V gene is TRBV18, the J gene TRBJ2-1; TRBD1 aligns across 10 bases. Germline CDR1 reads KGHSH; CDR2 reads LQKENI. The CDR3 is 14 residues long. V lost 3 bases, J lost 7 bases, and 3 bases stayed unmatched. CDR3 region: CASSPGQGVNEQFF. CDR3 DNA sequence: TGTGCCAGCTCACCTGGACAGGGGGTGAATGAGCAGTTCTTC.

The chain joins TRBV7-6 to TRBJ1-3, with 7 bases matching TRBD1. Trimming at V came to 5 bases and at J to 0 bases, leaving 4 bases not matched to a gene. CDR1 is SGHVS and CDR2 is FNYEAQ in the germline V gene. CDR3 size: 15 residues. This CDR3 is CASSRDSNSGNTIYF. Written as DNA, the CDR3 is TGTGCCAGCAGCCGGGACAGCAACTCTGGAAACACCATATATTTT.

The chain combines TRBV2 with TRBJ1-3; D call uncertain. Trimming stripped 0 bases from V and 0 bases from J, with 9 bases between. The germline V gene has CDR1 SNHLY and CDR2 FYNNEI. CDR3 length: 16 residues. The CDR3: CASSEAHRASGNTIYF. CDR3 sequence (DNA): TGTGCCAGCAGTGAAGCTCACAGAGCCTCTGGAAACACCATATATTTT.

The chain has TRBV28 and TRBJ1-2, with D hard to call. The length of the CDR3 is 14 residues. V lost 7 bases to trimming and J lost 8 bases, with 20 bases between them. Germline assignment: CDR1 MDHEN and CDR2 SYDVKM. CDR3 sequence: CASNSPGEYRGYTF. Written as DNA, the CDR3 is TGTGCCAGCAATTCCCCTGGGGAGTATAGAGGCTACACCTTC.

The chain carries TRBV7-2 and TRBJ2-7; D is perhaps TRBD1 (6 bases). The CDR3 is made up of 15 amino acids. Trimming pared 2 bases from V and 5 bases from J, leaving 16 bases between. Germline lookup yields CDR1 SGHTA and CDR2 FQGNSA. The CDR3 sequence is CASSLPGQVIDEQYF. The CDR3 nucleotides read TGTGCCAGCAGCTTACCGGGACAAGTGATAGACGAGCAGTACTTC. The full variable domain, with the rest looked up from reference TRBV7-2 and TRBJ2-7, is GAGVSQSPSNKVTEKGKDVELRCDPISGHTALYWYRQSLGQGLEFLIYFQGNSAPDKSGLPSDRFSAERTGGSVSTLTIQRTQQEDSAVYLCASSLPGQVIDEQYFGPGTRLTVT.